This TCR beta chain was captured in a study of T cell repertoires in cytomegalovirus infection. TCRdb reprocessed the reads via MiXCR and lists one record per CDR3 protein. The sample lists a few hundred thousand distinct CDR3 sequences; roughly 43% were seen once. Study outcomes and limitations: HLA-C-restricted, CMV-specific TCR beta clonotypes were dominant ex vivo.

For this clonotype: What it binds is unknown.

The CDR3 totals 15 residues. The ends were cut back, 2 bases at V and 2 bases at J, with 12 bases in the middle. Germline V gene lookup returns CDR1 MNHEY and CDR2 SVGEGT. The material sequenced was cultured PBMCs, taken from culture after CMV antigen stimulation. The receptor was derived from a human donor in good health (CMV status not recorded). Some clones in this sample may be carry-over from other donors' samples. J is TRBJ2-5 and V is TRBV6-2 or TRBV6-3; unclear D gene. This CDR3 is CASSYGASRQETQYF. DNA for the CDR3: TGTGCCAGCAGTTACGGAGCCTCCAGGCAAGAGACCCAGTACTTC.